These 17 T cell receptor beta chains originate from one sample sequenced in a study of T cell clones after liver transplantation. The assay was immunoSEQ multiplex PCR, and TCRdb's table has in-frame clones only and misses some. The sample holds 95,000 to 130,000 clones, 90% seen once. The specimen was CD4+ T cells from blood, collected 12 months after liver transplant. The receptors derive from a human patient who received a liver transplant. Some T cells may be supplied by the graft donor.

The CDR3 loop reads CASSETINEQFF. The CDR3 DNA sequence: TGCGCCAGCAGTGAGACTATTAATGAGCAGTTCTTC. The rearrangement uses TRBV5-1 and TRBJ2-1; a possible D gene is TRBD2 (5 bases). V was pared by 5 bases and J by 7 bases, with 10 bases between. Germline V gene lookup returns CDR1 SGHRS and CDR2 YFSETQ. This CDR3 is built from 12 residues.

This chain connects TRBV11-2 to TRBJ2-1, with D perhaps matching TRBD1 (5 bases). The CDR3 consists of 14 residues. Germline values: CDR1 SGHAT, CDR2 FQNNGV. Trimming left V 3 bases short and J 4 bases short, with 10 bases between. CDR3 DNA: TGTGCCAGCAGCTTCGACAGAGTGTACAATGAGCAGTTCTTC. Encoded protein: CASSFDRVYNEQFF.

This chain connects TRBV11-2 to TRBJ2-7; D is perhaps TRBD1 (5 bases). The CDR3 loop spans 14 amino acids. V was shortened by 1 base and J by 2 bases, with 9 bases between the two germline ends. Per the germline V gene, CDR1 is SGHAT and CDR2 is FQNNGV. As DNA, the CDR3 is TGTGCCAGCAGCTTAGGTCGCAGGGCCTACGAGCAGTACTTC. Translating gives CASSLGRRAYEQYF.

The chain employs TRBV11-3 and TRBJ2-5; either TRBD1 or TRBD2 may supply D (6 bases each). The germline V gene encodes CDR1 SGHNT and CDR2 YENEEA. Between the trimmed V and J ends, which lost 4 bases and 4 bases, there was a span of 13 bases. This CDR3 has 14 amino acids. In nucleotides, the CDR3 is TGTGCCAGCAGCTCCGGGGGCGGCCTAGAGACCCAGTACTTC. This codes for CASSSGGGLETQYF.

The chain links TRBV19 to TRBJ2-3; 8 nucleotides line up with TRBD2. This CDR3 contains 14 residues. The V gene's germline CDR1 is LNHDA and CDR2 SQIVND (reference sequence). The V gene end was trimmed by 5 bases and the J gene end by 9 bases; junction bases not matched to a gene: 10. The CDR3 DNA reads as TGTGCCAGTAGTGGGGGACTAGGCCTAGGGACGCAGTATTTT. Translated, it gives CASSGGLGLGTQYF.

This clone was observed once. This chain connects TRBV6-4 to TRBJ2-7, with D perhaps matching TRBD2 (5 bases). V was pared by 6 bases and J by 3 bases, with 12 bases between. Germline-derived CDR1 and CDR2 are MRHNA and SNTAGT. This CDR3 spans 13 amino acids. CDR3 sequence: CASREAESYEQYF. Written as DNA, the CDR3 is TGTGCCAGCAGAGAAGCGGAGAGCTACGAGCAGTACTTC.

This chain connects TRBV10-2 to TRBJ2-3; 8 bases map to TRBD2. The germline V gene encodes CDR1 WSHSY and CDR2 SAAADI. Trimming at V came to 7 bases and at J to 6 bases, leaving 6 bases not matched to a gene. The CDR3 runs 13 residues. In nucleotides, the CDR3 is TGCGCCAGCAAGGCGGGAGGCCCGGATACGCAGTATTTT. Translated, it gives CASKAGGPDTQYF.

V is TRBV10-3 and J is TRBJ1-3; TRBD1 agrees at 8 bases. Per the germline V gene, CDR1 is ENHRY and CDR2 is SYGVKD. The CDR3 has 17 residues. The V and J ends lost 5 bases and 4 bases, in that order; junction bases with no gene match: 13. CDR3 nucleotide sequence: TGTGCCATCAGTTCTCCCCCGGACAGGGCGGGCGGAAACACCATATATTTT. Its translation is CAISSPPDRAGGNTIYF.

The chain couples TRBV19 to TRBJ1-1, with TRBD1 identical over 8 bases. With 6 bases clipped from V and 4 bases from J, the junction kept 10 bases outside the gene matches. Germline CDR1 LNHDA, CDR2 SQIVND (reference sequence). The CDR3 is 15 residues long. As DNA, the CDR3 is TGTGCCAGTAGCCTCTTAGGACAGGGCAGCACTGAAGCTTTCTTT. This translates into CASSLLGQGSTEAFF.

The chain combines TRBV19 with TRBJ1-1; 7 positions agree with TRBD1. Trimming at V came to 4 bases and at J to 0 bases, leaving 5 bases not matched to a gene. Germline values: CDR1 LNHDA, CDR2 SQIVND (reference sequence). This CDR3 comprises 15 residues. The CDR3 DNA follows: TGTGCCAGTAGTACCACGGGACAGCTGAACACTGAAGCTTTCTTT. Translated, it gives CASSTTGQLNTEAFF.

This clone was observed a handful of times. The DNA for the CDR3 is TGTGCCAGCAAGCCCAGCAATCAGCCCCAGCATTTT. Its protein product is CASKPSNQPQHF. This chain joins TRBV6-1 and TRBJ1-5; no definite D call. The CDR3 runs to 12 residues. Trimming stripped 7 bases from V and 1 base from J, with 5 bases between. CDR1 and CDR2 from the germline V gene are MNHNS and SASEGT.

The rearrangement links TRBV10-2 to TRBJ2-1; perhaps TRBD2 as D (6 bases). Germline V lookup: CDR1 WSHSY, CDR2 SAAADI. V was clipped by 4 bases and J by 10 bases, with 14 bases between them. CDR3 length: 13 amino acids. CDR3 loop: CASSALLAGEQFF. In DNA form, the CDR3 reads TGCGCCAGCAGTGCCTTACTAGCTGGAGAGCAGTTCTTC.

Points on this clone: At one end the junction does not follow the germline gene, possibly because of a read error. The chain has TRBV11-2 and TRBJ2-7; 10 bases are a match to TRBD2. The V gene's germline CDR1 is SGHAT and CDR2 FQNNGV. This CDR3 spans 11 amino acids. The CDR3 reads CASSLGAGGNF. For the CDR3, the DNA is TGTGCCAGCAGCCTTGGAGCGGGAGGGAACTTC.

The J gene is TRBJ2-7, the V gene TRBV11-2, with TRBD1 as a possible D gene (5 bases). CDR1 is SGHAT and CDR2 is FQNNGV in the germline V gene. Trimming removed 4 bases at V and 3 bases at J, with 19 bases between. The length of the CDR3 is 16 residues. CDR3 DNA: TGTGCCAGCAGCTCAGGGTTTGGGGTAGCTCTCTACGAGCAGTACTTC. It translates to CASSSGFGVALYEQYF.

The chain links TRBV19 to TRBJ2-7; 8 bases are shared with TRBD2. J lost 0 bases, V lost 5 bases, and 6 bases had no gene match. This CDR3 has 15 residues. Germline assignment: CDR1 LNHDA and CDR2 SQIVND (reference sequence). The CDR3 loop reads CASSGRLAYSYEQYF. The CDR3 bases are TGTGCCAGTAGTGGGCGACTAGCGTACTCCTACGAGCAGTACTTC. The variable domain in full, completed from reference TRBV19 and TRBJ2-7, reads DGGITQSPKYLFRKEGQNVTLSCEQNLNHDAMYWYRQDPGQGLRLIYYSQIVNDFQKGDIAEGYSVSREKKESFPLTVTSAQKNPTAFYLCASSGRLAYSYEQYFGPGTRLTVT.

The table lists this clone with a count of one. The gene calls are TRBV19 and TRBJ2-2; no reliable D call. Per the germline V gene, CDR1 is LNHDA and CDR2 is SQIVND (reference sequence). The V gene lost 6 bases and the J gene lost 6 bases, with 20 bases spanning the gap. The CDR3 totals 16 residues. CDR3 amino acids: CASSTPPGGLSGELFF. For the CDR3, the DNA is TGTGCCAGTAGCACCCCGCCGGGCGGCCTCTCCGGGGAGCTGTTTTTT.

This chain uses TRBV5-6 with TRBJ2-1, with D unresolved. V gave up 1 base and J gave up 4 bases, with 12 bases separating them. The CDR3 extends over 15 amino acids. The germline V gene has CDR1 SGHDT and CDR2 YYEEEE. The CDR3 is CASSLSTLAYNEQFF. CDR3 DNA: TGTGCCAGCAGCTTGAGTACACTCGCTTACAATGAGCAGTTCTTC.